This T cell receptor (beta chain) stems from a study of blood T cell repertoires in COVID-19. The CDR3 loop spans 14 amino acids. Looked up from germline, CDR1 is GTSNPN and CDR2 is SVGIG (reference sequence). V shed 4 bases and J shed 1 base, with 13 bases lying between them. TCRdb keeps only in-frame clones here, not all; method: immunoSEQ multiplex PCR. The sample includes under 80,000 clones, 65% to 85% of them seen just once. This TCR derives from a woman older than 75 with active or convalescent COVID-19. Sequenced material: peripheral blood. V gene TRBV30 combines with J gene TRBJ1-1; D unresolved. The CDR3 coding sequence is TGTGCCTGGACTACATCTGGGAGGAACACTGAAGCTTTCTTT. Translated, it gives CAWTTSGRNTEAFF.